Each of the 5 T cell receptor beta chains below was sequenced from the same sample in a study of cytomegalovirus exposure and HLA in healthy donors. 13 Jbeta primers and 60 Vbeta primers were used for the PCR. Data came from immunoSEQ multiplex PCR; TCRdb stores just in-frame clones and leaves some out. The table lists tens of thousands of clones, approximately 78% of them singletons. Sequenced sample: PBMCs. The receptors stem from a man aged 18 to 30 in good health and CMV-seropositive.

The chain joins TRBV5-1 to TRBJ2-5, with D possibly being TRBD1 (5 bases). The V and J ends lost 4 bases and 3 bases respectively, with 13 bases between them. CDR1 and CDR2 from the germline V gene are SGHRS and YFSETQ. This CDR3 has 14 amino acids. The CDR3 DNA reads TGCGCCAGCAGCCCCCTTTCACAGGAAGAGACCCAGTACTTC. Its translation is CASSPLSQEETQYF. Drawing the rest from reference TRBV5-1 and TRBJ2-5, the complete variable domain is KAGVTQTPRYLIKTRGQQVTLSCSPISGHRSVSWYQQTPGQGLQFLFEYFSETQRNKGNFPGRFSGRQFSNSRSEMNVSTLELGDSALYLCASSPLSQEETQYFGPGTRLLVL.

The table lists this clone with a few counts. CDR3 protein: CASSLEGSGKDEQFF. As DNA, the CDR3 is TGCGCCAGCAGCTTGGAGGGTAGCGGGAAGGATGAGCAGTTCTTC. V gene TRBV5-1 combines with J gene TRBJ2-1; 8 bases fit TRBD2. V was pared by 0 bases and J by 8 bases, with 7 bases of the junction left unmatched. Per the germline V gene, CDR1 is SGHRS and CDR2 is YFSETQ. This CDR3 contains 15 residues.

This chain connects TRBV7-2 to TRBJ2-3; 10 bases match TRBD2. The CDR3 is 17 amino acids. V was pared by 1 base and J by 7 bases, with 11 bases of the junction left unmatched. Looked up from germline, CDR1 is SGHTA and CDR2 is FQGNSA. CDR3 in DNA: TGTGCCAGCAGCTTAGATCTCGTTCCTAGCGGGGGCTATACGCAGTATTTT. It translates to CASSLDLVPSGGYTQYF.

The V and J genes are TRBV25-1 and TRBJ2-7; possible D gene TRBD2, 6 bases. The V gene's germline CDR1 is MGHDK and CDR2 SYGVNS. Trimming cost V 1 base and J 1 base, with 11 bases left between them. This CDR3 is built from 15 residues. This chain's CDR3 is CASSEFGAGSYEQYF. DNA of the CDR3: TGTGCCAGCAGTGAATTTGGCGCGGGATCCTACGAGCAGTACTTC.

This clone was seen only a few times. V and J are TRBV2 and TRBJ1-1; 8 nucleotides agree with TRBD1. This CDR3 contains 15 residues. The junction had 5 bases not matched to a gene; V was cut back by 0 bases and J by 5 bases. Germline CDR1 is SNHLY and CDR2 is FYNNEI. The CDR3 DNA follows: TGTGCCAGCAGTGAAGCTTCAGGGGGCCAAACTGAAGCTTTCTTT. Its protein is CASSEASGGQTEAFF.